This T cell receptor beta chain was found in a study of blood T cell repertoires in COVID-19. Overall study context: COVID-19 samples collected from the United States, Italy and Spain covered acute and convalescent phases. T cells, B-cell-depleted T cells, or PBMCs supplied cDNA or gDNA.

Trimming stripped 0 bases from V and 5 bases from J, with 9 bases between. This CDR3 contains 14 residues. Germline loops: CDR1 MNHNY, CDR2 SVGAGI (reference sequence). Authors' analysis steps: By means of reference gene primer amplification, nucleated cell counts were estimated. TCRdb keeps only in-frame clones here, not all; method: immunoSEQ multiplex PCR. V, J and clone size derive from that table, while D and trimming were established from the DNA sequence. The data show about 83,000 clones, just over 85% seen once. What was sequenced was peripheral blood. The chain carries TRBV6-6 and TRBJ2-3; D call uncertain. The TCR comes from a woman aged 80 or over in a cohort sampled during active or convalescent COVID-19. The CDR3: CASSYSSLVDTQYF. For the CDR3, the DNA is TGTGCCAGCAGTTACTCCTCGTTAGTAGATACGCAGTATTTT.